Listed below are T cell receptor beta chains from one sample, sequenced in a study of shared clonotypes between healthy human individuals. The protocol was immunoSEQ multiplex PCR, while the TCRdb copy is restricted to in-frame clones and leaves out a portion. This table has hundreds of thousands of clones, around 76% appearing once. Material for sequencing was PBMCs. The receptors were sampled from a woman aged 40 to 50 in good health. Some clones in this sample may be carry-over from other donors' samples. Each CDR3 is given with its conserved first and last residue. The order of the fields is CDR3 protein, CDR3 DNA, D gene, clone size, V gene, J gene. D genes are given only for firm matches. Size is stated for part of the rows, as once, few or many counts, or as a class when the clone is expanded.

cdr3_aa: CASRVIRDPVDTEAFF; cdr3_nt: TGTGCCAGCAGGGTTATCCGGGACCCCGTGGACACTGAAGCTTTCTTT; d_call: NA; clone_size: NA; v_call: TRBV7-9; j_call: TRBJ1-1
cdr3_aa: CASSLLAVRGQETQYF; cdr3_nt: TGCGCCAGCAGCTTGTTAGCGGTTCGAGGTCAAGAGACCCAGTACTTC; d_call: NA; clone_size: NA; v_call: TRBV5-1; j_call: TRBJ2-5
cdr3_aa: CAISVVQGGRNTEAFF; cdr3_nt: TGTGCCATCAGTGTGGTGCAGGGAGGTCGGAACACTGAAGCTTTCTTT; d_call: NA; clone_size: NA; v_call: TRBV10-3; j_call: TRBJ1-1
cdr3_aa: CAISDRGQGNSGSEAFF; cdr3_nt: TGTGCCATCAGTGATAGGGGACAGGGAAATAGTGGCTCTGAAGCTTTCTTT; d_call: TRBD1; clone_size: once; v_call: TRBV10-3; j_call: TRBJ1-1
cdr3_aa: CASSISGHVTGELFF; cdr3_nt: TGTGCCAGCAGTATTTCAGGACACGTCACCGGGGAGCTGTTTTTT; d_call: NA; clone_size: NA; v_call: TRBV11-3; j_call: TRBJ2-2
cdr3_aa: CATSRRTPFEQYF; cdr3_nt: TGTGCCACCAGCAGAAGGACCCCTTTTGAGCAGTACTTC; d_call: NA; clone_size: few; v_call: TRBV15; j_call: TRBJ2-7
cdr3_aa: CSVGQFSSGNTIYF; cdr3_nt: TGCAGCGTGGGACAGTTTTCCTCTGGAAACACCATATATTTT; d_call: TRBD1; clone_size: NA; v_call: TRBV29-1; j_call: TRBJ1-3
cdr3_aa: CASRLGLAEAFF; cdr3_nt: TGTGCCAGCAGGCTCGGTTTGGCTGAAGCTTTCTTT; d_call: NA; clone_size: few; v_call: TRBV2; j_call: TRBJ1-1
cdr3_aa: CASGGTSGNTIYF; cdr3_nt: TGCGCCAGCGGCGGGACCTCTGGAAACACCATATATTTT; d_call: NA; clone_size: NA; v_call: TRBV5-1; j_call: TRBJ1-3
cdr3_aa: CASCPGQGNYGYTF; cdr3_nt: TGTGCCAGCTGCCCGGGACAGGGTAACTATGGCTACACCTTC; d_call: TRBD1; clone_size: NA; v_call: TRBV9; j_call: TRBJ1-2
cdr3_aa: CASSRLAGVPDTQYF; cdr3_nt: TGTGCCAGCAGTAGACTAGCGGGAGTCCCAGATACGCAGTATTTT; d_call: TRBD2; clone_size: NA; v_call: TRBV7-9; j_call: TRBJ2-3
cdr3_aa: CASSQSRSGRNEQFF; cdr3_nt: TGTGCCAGTAGCCAGTCTCGTTCAGGGAGGAATGAGCAGTTCTTC; d_call: NA; clone_size: NA; v_call: TRBV19; j_call: TRBJ2-1
cdr3_aa: CASTSGRLNEQFF; cdr3_nt: TGTGCCAGCACTAGCGGGAGGTTGAATGAGCAGTTCTTC; d_call: TRBD2; clone_size: NA; v_call: TRBV28; j_call: TRBJ2-1
cdr3_aa: CASFVGSRETQYF; cdr3_nt: TGCGCCAGCTTCGTCGGGAGCCGCGAGACCCAGTACTTC; d_call: NA; clone_size: NA; v_call: TRBV5-1; j_call: TRBJ2-5
cdr3_aa: CASSSLWGALDTQYF; cdr3_nt: TGTGCCAGCAGCTCTCTTTGGGGAGCGCTTGATACGCAGTATTTT; d_call: NA; clone_size: NA; v_call: TRBV7-2; j_call: TRBJ2-3
cdr3_aa: CASSRVMNTEAFF; cdr3_nt: TGCGCCAGCAGCCGGGTGATGAACACTGAAGCTTTCTTT; d_call: NA; clone_size: NA; v_call: TRBV4-3; j_call: TRBJ1-1